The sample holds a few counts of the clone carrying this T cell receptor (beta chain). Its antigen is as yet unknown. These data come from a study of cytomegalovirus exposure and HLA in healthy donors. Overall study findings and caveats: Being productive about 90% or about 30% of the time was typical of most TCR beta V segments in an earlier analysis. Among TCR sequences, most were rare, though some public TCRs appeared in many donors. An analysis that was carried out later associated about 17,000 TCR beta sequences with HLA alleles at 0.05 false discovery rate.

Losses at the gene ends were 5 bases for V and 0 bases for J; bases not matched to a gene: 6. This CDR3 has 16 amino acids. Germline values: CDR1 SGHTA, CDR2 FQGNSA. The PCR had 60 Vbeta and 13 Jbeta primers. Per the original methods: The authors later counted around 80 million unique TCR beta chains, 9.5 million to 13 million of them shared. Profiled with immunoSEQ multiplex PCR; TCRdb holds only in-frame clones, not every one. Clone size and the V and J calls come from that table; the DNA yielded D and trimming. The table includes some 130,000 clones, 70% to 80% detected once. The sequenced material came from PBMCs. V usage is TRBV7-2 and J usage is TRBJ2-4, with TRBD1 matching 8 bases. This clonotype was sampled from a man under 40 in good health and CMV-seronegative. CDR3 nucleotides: TGTGCCAGCAGCCGTGACAGGGGACTAGCCAAAAACATTCAGTACTTC. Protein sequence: CASSRDRGLAKNIQYF.